The 24 T cell receptor beta chains given below trace back to one sample, sequenced in a study of tumor and adjacent non-tumor tissue in lung cancer. No cell sorting was done before RNA was extracted from the tissue. Distant lung tissue was collected more than 3 cm away from the tumor edge. TCRbeta libraries were built with three rounds of nested PCR, modified from ARM-PCR. MiXCR, applied by TCRdb to the multiplex PCR reads, yields one record per CDR3 protein. The table shows tens of thousands of distinct CDR3 sequences, with 61% occurring only once. The sample was distant non-tumor lung tissue. The receptors shown here come from a man between 65 and 85 years old with non-small cell lung cancer.

V is TRBV28 and J is TRBJ2-3, with D possibly matching TRBD1 (5 bases). The end of the DNA aligns better with TRBJ1-5, so the J call may be wrong. This CDR3 is 17 amino acids long. CDR1 and CDR2 from the germline V gene are MDHEN and SYDVKM. The CDR3 spells CASRVLAGGSGTDTQHF. As DNA, the CDR3 is TGTGCCAGCAGAGTACTAGCGGGGGGGTCCGGCACAGATACGCAGCATTTT.

Of note for this clonotype: Germline and junction disagree at one end, which may indicate a read error. The rearrangement links TRBV20-1 to TRBJ1-3, with D hard to call. CDR3 length: 14 residues. Germline CDR1 DFQATT, CDR2 SNEGSKA (reference sequence). The CDR3 loop reads CSAGDMEVGNTTYF. The CDR3 coding sequence is TGCAGTGCGGGTGATATGGAGGTTGGAAACACCACATATTTT.

The chain couples TRBV20-1 to TRBJ1-5; 7 bases line up with TRBD1. J was trimmed by 3 bases and V by 5 bases; bases with no gene match: 7. The CDR3 consists of 14 residues. In germline, CDR1 is DFQATT, CDR2 SNEGSKA (reference sequence). The CDR3 DNA reads as TGCAGTGCTCAGGGGGGGTGGGTCAATCAGCCCCAGCATTTT. Its protein is CSAQGGWVNQPQHF.

Points on this clonotype: A read error may produce the germline difference seen at one junction end. The chain links TRBV11-3 to TRBJ2-1; TRBD2 matches at 7 bases. The CDR3 spans 15 residues. The germline V gene has CDR1 SGHNT and CDR2 YENEEA. CDR3 bases: TGTGCTAGCAGCTTATCAAGCGGGAAGTCCAATGAGCAGTTCTTC. Its protein product is CASSLSSGKSNEQFF.

This clonotype was seen a single time. The junction departs from germline at one end; a sequencing error may be responsible. This rearrangement joins TRBV6-5 to TRBJ1-2, with 9 bases that match TRBD1. The CDR3 sequence is 19 residues long. The germline CDR1 and CDR2 sequences are MNHEY and SVGAGI. CDR3 sequence reads: CASSSQSQTGGVVNYGHTF. CDR3 in DNA: TGTGCCAGCAGTTCGCAGAGCCAAACAGGGGGCGTTGTTAACTATGGCCACACTTTC.

This clonotype was seen ten or more times. The V and J genes are TRBV6-2 or TRBV6-3 and TRBJ2-4; D unresolved. Germline loops: CDR1 MNHEY, CDR2 SVGEGT. V dropped 0 bases and J dropped 3 bases, with 9 bases sitting between them. This CDR3 has 15 amino acids. The CDR3 loop is CASSYSGGGKNIQYF. CDR3 coding DNA: TGTGCCAGCAGTTACTCAGGCGGCGGCAAAAACATTCAGTACTTC.

This clonotype was found once. Germline is not matched at one junction end, which may reflect a read error. CDR3 in amino acids: CASSTEYGTTKETQNF. DNA of the CDR3: TGTGCCAGCAGCACGGAGTATGGGACAACTAAAGAGACCCAGAACTTC. V and J are TRBV5-5 and TRBJ2-5; TRBD1 is a possible D gene (6 bases). The CDR3 covers 16 residues. The germline CDR1 and CDR2 sequences are SGHKS and YYEKEE (reference sequence).

In this sample, this clonotype turned up many times. The chain employs TRBV12-3 or TRBV12-4 and TRBJ2-7; D gene uncertain. Trimming cost V 1 base and J 0 bases, with 7 bases left between them. The CDR3 sequence is 14 residues long. The CDR3 spells CASSLGPLSYEQYF. In DNA, the CDR3 is TGTGCCAGCAGTTTAGGACCGCTCTCCTACGAGCAGTACTTC.

For this clonotype: The junction departs from germline at one end; a sequencing error may be responsible. This chain connects TRBV5-4 to TRBJ1-3, with TRBD1 matching over 7 bases. The CDR3 length is 15 residues. Germline assignment: CDR1 SGHNT and CDR2 YYREEE (reference sequence). CDR3 sequence: CAGSRDSSFGNTIYF. DNA for the CDR3: TGTGCCGGCAGCCGGGACAGCAGCTTTGGAAACACCATATATTTT. Based on the CDR3 plus reference TRBV5-4 and TRBJ1-3, the full variable domain is ETGVTQSPTHLIKTRGQQVTLRCSSQSGHNTVSWYQQALGQGPQFIFQYYREEENGRGNFPPRFSGLQFPNYSSELNVNALELDDSALYLCAGSRDSSFGNTIYFGEGSWLTVV.

This chain joins TRBV28 and TRBJ2-7, with D possibly being TRBD2 (6 bases). Germline CDR1 is MDHEN and CDR2 is SYDVKM. Trimming shortened V by 3 bases and J by 4 bases, and 13 bases separated the two germline ends. The CDR3 length is 14 residues. The CDR3 region is CASSFGGNSYEQYF. The CDR3 coding sequence is TGTGCCAGCAGTTTTGGCGGGAACAGTTACGAGCAGTACTTC.

This clonotype was recorded at least ten times. The V and J genes are TRBV5-6 and TRBJ2-5; D possibly uses TRBD1 or TRBD2 (5 bases each). This CDR3 spans 12 amino acids. The V end was cut by 3 bases, the J end by 9 bases, with 12 bases between. Germline CDR1 is SGHDT and CDR2 is YYEEEE. The CDR3: CASSYVGRAQYF. The CDR3 DNA follows: TGTGCCAGCAGCTACGTGGGGCGGGCCCAGTACTTC.

This clonotype occurred many times. This sequence joins TRBV30 and TRBJ1-1; 8 nucleotides match TRBD1. V shed 5 bases and J 1 base; nucleotides not matched to a gene: 3. The CDR3 contains 13 residues. The germline V gene encodes CDR1 GTSNPN and CDR2 SVGIG (reference sequence). CDR3 in amino acids: CAWDRGKNTEAFF. For the CDR3, the DNA is TGTGCCTGGGACAGGGGCAAGAACACTGAAGCTTTCTTT. Combining the CDR3 with reference TRBV30 and TRBJ1-1 gives the whole variable domain SQTIHQWPATLVQPVGSPLSLECTVEGTSNPNLYWYRQAAGRGLQLLFYSVGIGQISSEVPQNLSASRPQDRQFILSSKKLLLSDSGFYLCAWDRGKNTEAFFGQGTRLTVV.

J is TRBJ2-1 and V is TRBV14, with 7 bases that match TRBD1. Germline V gene sequence: CDR1 SGHDN, CDR2 FVKESK. Germline trimming cut 4 bases from V and 7 bases from J; bases unmatched to any gene: 13. This CDR3 is built from 16 residues. The CDR3 DNA reads as TGTGCCAGCAGCCCGAGGGGGCAGGGGCGCAAGAATGAGCAGTTCTTC. Protein product: CASSPRGQGRKNEQFF.

A few counts support this clonotype. This chain uses TRBV7-3 with TRBJ1-6; the match to TRBD1 covers 7 bases. Trimming took 5 bases from V and 6 from J; bases not matched to a gene: 4. The CDR3 sequence is 14 residues long. Germline CDR1 is SGHTA and CDR2 is FQGTGA. CDR3 DNA sequence: TGTGCCAGCAGCAGACAGGGTGGTAATTCACCCCTCCACTTT. Its protein is CASSRQGGNSPLHF.

This clonotype was found many times. The chain combines TRBV6-5 with TRBJ2-7; D might be TRBD1 (5 bases). Between the trimmed V and J ends, which lost 5 bases and 6 bases, there was a span of 17 bases. Germline lookup yields CDR1 MNHEY and CDR2 SVGAGI. This CDR3 is built from 14 residues. The CDR3 nucleotides read TGTGCCAGCAGTAACACTCGTAGGGGATCCGAGCAGTACTTC. Encoded protein: CASSNTRRGSEQYF.

The chain employs TRBV12-3 or TRBV12-4 and TRBJ1-1; TRBD1 is a possible D gene (6 bases). The ends were cut back, 6 bases at V and 9 bases at J, with 17 bases in the middle. The CDR3 sequence is 13 residues long. The CDR3 is CASRITGQTQAFF. CDR3 nucleotide sequence: TGTGCCAGCAGAATAACCGGACAGACTCAAGCTTTCTTT.

This clonotype was counted at least ten times. V is TRBV29-1 and J is TRBJ1-1; perhaps TRBD1 as D (6 bases). V was cut by 1 base and J by 6 bases, with 24 bases left in between. Germline CDR1 and CDR2: SQVTM and ANQGSEA. The CDR3 totals 17 residues. The CDR3 nucleotides read TGCAGCGTTGAAGGAAGACAGGTTGAGGGGCTGCGGGCTGAAGCTTTCTTT. As protein: CSVEGRQVEGLRAEAFF.

Concerning this clonotype itself: Because the CDR3 is missing its conserved closing phenylalanine or tryptophan, this is likely a read error. The J gene is TRBJ2-5, the V gene TRBV29-1; no clear D gene. The CDR3 length is 13 residues. Germline V gives CDR1 SQVTM, CDR2 ANQGSEA. V lost 3 bases and J lost 3, with 11 bases in between. This CDR3 is CSVEAELEETQYL. The CDR3 DNA is TGCAGCGTTGAGGCTGAGCTGGAAGAGACCCAGTACTTA.

On this clonotype itself: One end of the junction is discordant with germline, which a read error may explain. This sequence joins TRBV10-3 and TRBJ2-3; the D gene is possibly TRBD2 (6 bases). The CDR3 has 13 amino acids. The germline V gene has CDR1 ENHRY and CDR2 SYGVKD. The CDR3 protein is CAIRITSTDTQYF. DNA of the CDR3: TGTGCCATCAGAATTACTAGCACAGATACACAGTATTTT.

Notes on this clonotype: A read error may be the cause here, since a much bigger clone is one base away. The chain recombines TRBV12-3 or TRBV12-4 with TRBJ2-7; 7 bases align to TRBD2. V lost 6 bases to trimming and J lost 5 bases; unmatched junction nucleotides: 10. The CDR3 consists of 14 residues. The CDR3 DNA reads TGTGCCAGCAGCCCGGGACTAACGGGAGACGAGCAGTACTTC. Translating gives CASSPGLTGDEQYF.

This clonotype has only a few counts. The chain carries TRBV14 and TRBJ2-4; maybe TRBD2 (5 bases). This CDR3 has 15 residues. Germline-derived CDR1 and CDR2 are SGHDN and FVKESK. V lost 0 bases and J 7 bases, leaving 13 bases between the germline ends. CDR3 in amino acids: CASSQDSGNGNIQYF. Written as DNA, the CDR3 is TGTGCCAGCAGCCAAGACTCGGGGAACGGGAACATTCAGTACTTC.

About this clonotype: A much larger clone is a single base away; this may be a read error. The rearrangement links TRBV6-5 to TRBJ1-6; no definite D call. This CDR3 contains 13 residues. Germline lookup yields CDR1 MNHEY and CDR2 SVGAGI. CDR3: CASKEGANSSLHF. CDR3 coding DNA: TGTGCCAGCAAGGAGGGCGCCAATTCATCCCTCCACTTT.

In its sample, this clonotype was seen many times. The rearrangement uses TRBV6-5 and TRBJ2-1; D ambiguous. CDR1 and CDR2 (germline): MNHEY, SVGAGI. The V end was cut by 0 bases, the J end by 8 bases, with 8 bases between. The CDR3 runs 13 residues. The CDR3 sequence is CASSYSLGHEQFF. CDR3 bases: TGTGCCAGCAGTTACTCATTGGGCCATGAGCAGTTCTTC.

The chain recombines TRBV28 with TRBJ2-5; D is possibly TRBD2 (7 bases). Trimming removed 6 bases at V and 5 bases at J, with 22 bases between. Per germline, CDR1 MDHEN and CDR2 SYDVKM. The CDR3 has 16 amino acids. CDR3 nucleotide sequence: TGTGCCAGCAGCAAAGGGGGGGGGGCATTAGGGGAGACCCAGTACTTC. Encoded protein: CASSKGGGALGETQYF.